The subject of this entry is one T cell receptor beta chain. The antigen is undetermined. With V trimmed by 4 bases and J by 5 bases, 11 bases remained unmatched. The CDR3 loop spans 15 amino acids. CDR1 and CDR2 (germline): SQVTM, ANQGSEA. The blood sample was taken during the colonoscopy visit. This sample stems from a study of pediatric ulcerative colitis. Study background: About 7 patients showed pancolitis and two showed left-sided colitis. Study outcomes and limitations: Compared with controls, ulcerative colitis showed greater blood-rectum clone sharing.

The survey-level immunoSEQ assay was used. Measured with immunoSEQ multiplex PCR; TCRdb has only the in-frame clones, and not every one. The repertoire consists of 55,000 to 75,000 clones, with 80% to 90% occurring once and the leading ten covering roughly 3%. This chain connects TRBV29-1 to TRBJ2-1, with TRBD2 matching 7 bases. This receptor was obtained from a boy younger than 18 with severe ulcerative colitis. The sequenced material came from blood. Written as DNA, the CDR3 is TGCAGCGTTGTTTATGGGTGGGGAGGGAACAATGAGCAGTTCTTC. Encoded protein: CSVVYGWGGNNEQFF.